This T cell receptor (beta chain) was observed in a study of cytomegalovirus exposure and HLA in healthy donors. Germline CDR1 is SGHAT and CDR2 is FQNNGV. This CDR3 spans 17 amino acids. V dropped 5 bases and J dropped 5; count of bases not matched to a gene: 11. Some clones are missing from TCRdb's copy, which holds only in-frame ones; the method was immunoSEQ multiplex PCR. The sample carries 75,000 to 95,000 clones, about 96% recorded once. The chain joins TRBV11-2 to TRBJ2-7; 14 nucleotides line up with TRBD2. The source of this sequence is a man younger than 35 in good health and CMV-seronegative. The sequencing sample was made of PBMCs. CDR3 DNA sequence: TGTGCCAGCAGCAGAACCGGGACTAGCGGGAGAGGGCACGAGCAGTACTTC. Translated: CASSRTGTSGRGHEQYF.